The rows below give T cell receptor beta chains drawn from one sample of a study of Ad26.COV2.S vaccination and SARS-CoV-2 variants. Using immunoSEQ multiplex PCR, the repertoire was profiled, and TCRdb retains in-frame clones only, with some absent. The table records about 350,000 clones, about 86% of them present only once. The source was peripheral blood, collected in a trial of Ad26.COV2.S vaccine versus placebo. The source is a person between 18 and 65 years old who received the Ad26.COV2.S COVID-19 vaccine or a placebo. CDR3s include the opening cysteine and the closing phenylalanine or tryptophan. The order of the fields is V gene, clone size, J gene, D gene, CDR3 protein, CDR3 DNA. The D gene is left open where the match is weak. The listing skips clone size in some rows; elsewhere it reads once, few, many or a size class.

V: TRBV4-3; size: .; J: TRBJ2-7; D: .; CDR3: CASSQDTSTEQYF; DNA: TGCGCCAGCAGCCAAGATACGAGCACCGAGCAGTACTTC
V: TRBV19; size: .; J: TRBJ2-1; D: TRBD1; CDR3: CASSMRTGAFYNEQFF; DNA: TGTGCCAGTAGTATGAGGACAGGGGCCTTCTACAATGAGCAGTTCTTC
V: TRBV11-3; size: .; J: TRBJ1-5; D: .; CDR3: CASSYHTASAGSNQPQHF; DNA: TGTGCCAGCAGCTACCACACAGCCTCCGCCGGTAGCAATCAGCCCCAGCATTTT
V: TRBV5-6; size: .; J: TRBJ1-6; D: TRBD1; CDR3: CASTAGQGINSPLHF; DNA: TGTGCCAGCACCGCCGGACAGGGGATAAATTCACCCCTCCACTTT
V: TRBV19; size: once; J: TRBJ2-1; D: TRBD2; CDR3: CASRSGGAPNEQFF; DNA: TGTGCCAGTAGGAGCGGGGGGGCCCCCAATGAGCAGTTCTTC
V: TRBV6-5; size: once; J: TRBJ2-3; D: TRBD1; CDR3: CASSYSGTGVGGTQYF; DNA: TGTGCCAGCAGTTACTCCGGGACAGGAGTCGGGGGTACGCAGTATTTT
V: TRBV2; size: .; J: TRBJ2-3; D: TRBD1; CDR3: CASRWTGTTLRTDTQYF; DNA: TGTGCCAGCAGATGGACAGGGACAACCCTTCGCACAGATACGCAGTATTTT
V: TRBV18; size: once; J: TRBJ2-5; D: TRBD1; CDR3: CASSSMSGQGARETQYF; DNA: TGTGCCAGCTCATCCATGTCAGGACAGGGGGCACGAGAGACCCAGTACTTC
V: TRBV12-3/TRBV12-4; size: .; J: TRBJ1-3; D: .; CDR3: CASSSGSSTIYF; DNA: TGTGCCAGCAGTTCAGGGAGTAGCACCATATATTTT
V: TRBV27; size: .; J: TRBJ2-7; D: TRBD1; CDR3: CASRRTGRPYEQYF; DNA: TGTGCCAGCAGGAGGACAGGGAGGCCCTACGAGCAGTACTTC
V: TRBV3-1/TRBV3-2; size: .; J: TRBJ2-2; D: .; CDR3: CASSQRPPTTNTGELFF; DNA: TGTGCCAGCAGCCAACGGCCCCCAACGACGAACACCGGGGAGCTGTTTTTT
V: TRBV11-2; size: .; J: TRBJ1-6; D: .; CDR3: CASSSDNSPLHF; DNA: TGTGCCAGCAGCTCTGATAATTCACCCCTCCACTTT
V: TRBV7-9; size: .; J: TRBJ2-1; D: .; CDR3: CASSPGGAISYNEQFF; DNA: TGTGCCAGCAGCCCCGGAGGGGCGATCTCCTACAATGAGCAGTTCTTC
V: TRBV11-2; size: .; J: TRBJ1-2; D: .; CDR3: CASSLDPNGQTYYGYTF; DNA: TGTGCCAGCAGCTTAGATCCAAACGGACAGACATACTATGGCTACACCTTC
V: TRBV5-1; size: .; J: TRBJ2-5; D: .; CDR3: CASSLTGTIETQYF; DNA: TGCGCCAGCAGCTTGACAGGGACCATCGAGACCCAGTACTTC
V: TRBV10-1; size: few; J: TRBJ2-1; D: .; CDR3: CASSDHSFEQFF; DNA: TGCGCCAGCAGTGACCATAGCTTTGAGCAGTTCTTC
V: TRBV5-6; size: .; J: TRBJ1-2; D: .; CDR3: CASSSRGFGYTF; DNA: TGTGCCAGCAGCTCTAGGGGGTTCGGCTACACCTTC
V: TRBV4-1; size: few; J: TRBJ1-2; D: .; CDR3: CASSPLAEGGVYGYTF; DNA: TGCGCCAGCAGCCCTCTCGCAGAGGGGGGCGTCTATGGCTACACCTTC
V: TRBV3-1/TRBV3-2; size: .; J: TRBJ1-4; D: .; CDR3: CASRGSATNEKLFF; DNA: TGTGCCAGCAGGGGTTCGGCAACTAATGAAAAACTGTTTTTT
V: TRBV6-2/TRBV6-3; size: .; J: TRBJ2-2; D: TRBD2; CDR3: CASRPLAGGPSTGELFF; DNA: TGTGCCAGCAGGCCTCTAGCGGGGGGGCCCTCCACCGGGGAGCTGTTTTTT
V: TRBV9; size: .; J: TRBJ2-7; D: .; CDR3: CASSVGPGNIYEQYF; DNA: TGTGCCAGCAGCGTAGGCCCCGGGAACATCTACGAGCAGTACTTC
V: TRBV5-6; size: .; J: TRBJ1-2; D: .; CDR3: CASSTDYRIRANYGYTF; DNA: TGTGCCAGCAGCACAGATTACAGGATACGGGCGAACTATGGCTACACCTTC
V: TRBV5-1; size: once; J: TRBJ2-1; D: .; CDR3: CASSLGSGHPYNEQFF; DNA: TGCGCCAGCAGCTTGGGTAGCGGCCACCCGTACAATGAGCAGTTCTTC
V: TRBV9; size: once; J: TRBJ2-1; D: .; CDR3: CASSVASGARALNEQFF; DNA: TGTGCCAGCAGCGTAGCGTCCGGGGCAAGGGCGTTGAATGAGCAGTTCTTC
V: TRBV3-1/TRBV3-2; size: .; J: TRBJ2-7; D: .; CDR3: CASSQDFRSREYF; DNA: TGTGCCAGCAGCCAAGATTTTCGGTCTAGGGAGTACTTC
V: TRBV30; size: .; J: TRBJ1-2; D: .; CDR3: CAWSVVGGGYTF; DNA: TGTGCCTGGAGTGTAGTGGGAGGGGGCTACACCTTC
V: TRBV7-9; size: .; J: TRBJ1-1; D: TRBD1; CDR3: CASSRTGGNLEAFF; DNA: TGTGCCAGCAGCCGGACAGGGGGAAACCTTGAAGCTTTCTTT
V: TRBV6-1; size: .; J: TRBJ2-2; D: TRBD1; CDR3: CASSDRKEGAFRTGELFF; DNA: TGTGCCAGCAGTGACCGGAAAGAGGGGGCATTTAGGACCGGGGAGCTGTTTTTT
V: TRBV7-3; size: medium-sized; J: TRBJ2-1; D: TRBD2; CDR3: CASSLGLAGSYNEQFF; DNA: TGTGCCAGCAGCCTTGGACTAGCGGGTTCCTACAATGAGCAGTTCTTC
V: TRBV5-1; size: .; J: TRBJ2-7; D: TRBD1; CDR3: CASSPALTGTGDEQYF; DNA: TGCGCCAGCAGCCCGGCCCTAACCGGGACAGGGGACGAGCAGTACTTC
V: TRBV9; size: .; J: TRBJ2-3; D: TRBD1; CDR3: CASRDRGHTDTQYF; DNA: TGTGCCAGCAGGGACAGGGGGCACACAGATACGCAGTATTTT
V: TRBV10-3; size: .; J: TRBJ2-6; D: .; CDR3: CAISTQGQGANVLTF; DNA: TGTGCCATCAGTACACAGGGACAAGGGGCCAACGTCCTGACTTTC
V: TRBV11-2; size: once; J: TRBJ2-7; D: .; CDR3: CASSPAYEQYF; DNA: TGTGCCAGCAGCCCGGCCTACGAGCAGTACTTC
V: TRBV6-2/TRBV6-3; size: .; J: TRBJ2-1; D: TRBD1; CDR3: CASSLQGGAYNEQFF; DNA: TGTGCCAGCAGTCTACAGGGGGGCGCCTACAATGAGCAGTTCTTC
V: TRBV20-1; size: .; J: TRBJ1-1; D: .; CDR3: CSAPWETEAFF; DNA: TGCAGTGCTCCCTGGGAAACTGAAGCTTTCTTT
V: TRBV28; size: once; J: TRBJ1-2; D: .; CDR3: CASSLGSGYGYTF; DNA: TGTGCCAGCAGCTTGGGGTCAGGCTATGGCTACACCTTC
V: TRBV3-1/TRBV3-2; size: .; J: TRBJ2-3; D: TRBD2; CDR3: CASSPGTLAGTDTQYF; DNA: TGTGCCAGCAGCCCGGGGACACTAGCGGGAACTGATACGCAGTATTTT
V: TRBV7-2; size: .; J: TRBJ2-7; D: .; CDR3: CASSFTPSSPPYEQYF; DNA: TGTGCCAGCAGCTTTACCCCCTCCAGTCCCCCCTACGAGCAGTACTTC
V: TRBV5-4; size: .; J: TRBJ2-2; D: .; CDR3: CASSWTRSSSAGELFF; DNA: TGTGCCAGCAGCTGGACGAGGTCCTCCTCGGCCGGGGAGCTGTTTTTT
V: TRBV30; size: .; J: TRBJ2-7; D: .; CDR3: CAWSVFTRSYEQYF; DNA: TGTGCCTGGAGCGTGTTTACTCGCTCCTACGAGCAGTACTTC
V: TRBV9; size: .; J: TRBJ2-1; D: .; CDR3: CASSVGESSYNEQFF; DNA: TGTGCCAGCAGCGTAGGGGAGAGCTCCTACAATGAGCAGTTCTTC
V: TRBV13; size: .; J: TRBJ1-2; D: .; CDR3: CASSPLDNFGYTF; DNA: TGTGCCAGCAGCCCCTTGGACAATTTTGGCTACACCTTC
V: TRBV28; size: .; J: TRBJ1-1; D: .; CDR3: CASSPRRPFTEAFF; DNA: TGTGCCAGCAGTCCACGGCGGCCCTTCACTGAAGCTTTCTTT
V: TRBV2; size: .; J: TRBJ2-7; D: .; CDR3: CASSISPGVGYEQYF; DNA: TGTGCCAGCAGTATAAGTCCGGGGGTAGGGTACGAGCAGTACTTC
V: TRBV19; size: .; J: TRBJ1-5; D: .; CDR3: CASTPAGGNQPQHF; DNA: TGTGCCAGTACCCCAGCCGGGGGCAATCAGCCCCAGCATTTT
V: TRBV7-9; size: .; J: TRBJ2-5; D: TRBD1; CDR3: CASSQGQGGETQYF; DNA: TGTGCCAGCAGCCAAGGACAGGGGGGAGAGACCCAGTACTTC
V: TRBV4-2; size: .; J: TRBJ1-1; D: .; CDR3: CASSQDPQNTEAFF; DNA: TGTGCCAGCAGCCAAGATCCCCAGAACACTGAAGCTTTCTTT